The 28 T cell receptor beta chains below all came from one sample that was sequenced in a study of T cells after somatic rescue of genetic block. Libraries were prepared by immunoSEQ multiplex PCR; TCRdb keeps only in-frame clonotypes and omits some of them. Seen here are about 11,000 clones, around two thirds observed once, and the top ten hold less than 25%. Sequenced material: peripheral blood mononuclear cells (PBMCs). Every receptor here comes from a boy younger than 18.

The genes are TRBV27 and TRBJ2-7; no clear D. The CDR3 has 13 amino acids. Trimming removed 9 bases at V and 3 bases at J, with 15 bases between. Germline lookup yields CDR1 MNHEY and CDR2 SMNVEV (reference sequence). In DNA form, the CDR3 reads TGTGCCAGTTCCGATAGGGTCTACTACGAGCAGTACTTC. It encodes CASSDRVYYEQYF.

This clone was detected only a few times. This sequence joins TRBV19 and TRBJ2-7, with a weak D call TRBD2 (5 bases). V was cut by 4 bases and J by 0 bases, with 19 bases left in between. Germline CDR1 and CDR2: LNHDA and SQIVND (reference sequence). The CDR3 length is 17 residues. CDR3 region: CASSRILSSEPSYEQYF. The CDR3, as DNA: TGTGCCAGTAGTAGAATCCTGAGTAGCGAACCCTCCTACGAGCAGTACTTC.

The chain employs TRBV28 and TRBJ2-1, with unresolved D. From germline, CDR1 is MDHEN and CDR2 SYDVKM. The CDR3 has 15 amino acids. V lost 3 bases to trimming and J lost 4 bases, with 13 bases between them. CDR3 in DNA: TGTGCCAGCAGTTTCGCGGCGTCTCTATACAATGAGCAGTTCTTC. This encodes CASSFAASLYNEQFF.

The chain joins TRBV6-5 to TRBJ2-1; 8 nucleotides match TRBD2. Losses at the gene ends were 3 bases for V and 8 bases for J; bases not matched to a gene: 9. Germline lookup yields CDR1 MNHEY and CDR2 SVGAGI. The CDR3 is 15 residues long. The CDR3 region is CASSYMPGGLDEQFF. The CDR3 nucleotides are TGTGCCAGCAGTTATATGCCGGGGGGGCTCGATGAGCAGTTCTTC.

This clone was counted a few times. The V and J genes are TRBV5-1 and TRBJ2-7; D tentatively reads TRBD1 or TRBD2 (5 bases each). The CDR3 length is 16 residues. Per germline, CDR1 SGHRS and CDR2 YFSETQ. V was cut by 5 bases and J by 2 bases, with 20 bases left in between. CDR3 protein: CASRWTVSGTTYEQYF. The CDR3 nucleotides read TGCGCCAGCAGGTGGACGGTATCGGGGACGACCTACGAGCAGTACTTC.

The gene calls are TRBV5-1 and TRBJ2-5; no clear D gene. The CDR3 is 15 amino acids. Germline V gene data show CDR1 as SGHRS and CDR2 as YFSETQ. Trimming shortened V by 4 bases and J by 1 base, and 14 bases separated the two germline ends. The DNA of the CDR3 is TGCGCCAGCAGCGTACTACAGCCTTCCCAAGAGACCCAGTACTTC. Translated: CASSVLQPSQETQYF.

This clone is labeled medium-sized. This sequence joins TRBV28 and TRBJ1-2; 7 bases agree with TRBD1. Germline CDR1 is MDHEN and CDR2 is SYDVKM. This CDR3 contains 15 residues. V lost 5 bases and J lost 3; bases outside the gene matches: 9. CDR3 coding DNA: TGTGCCAGCAGTACCACAGGGGCCCCTCACTATGGCTACACCTTC. This codes for CASSTTGAPHYGYTF.

The rearrangement uses TRBV5-1 and TRBJ1-1; D may be TRBD1 (6 bases). V was pared by 0 bases and J by 4 bases, with 10 bases between. Germline CDR1 and CDR2: SGHRS and YFSETQ. The CDR3 is 14 amino acids. Here the CDR3 DNA reads TGCGCCAGCAGCTTGGGGCAGGGGAGCACTGAAGCTTTCTTT. It is translated as CASSLGQGSTEAFF.

The rearrangement links TRBV9 to TRBJ2-3; 15 bases are a match to TRBD2. The CDR3 spans 19 residues. In germline, CDR1 is SGDLS, CDR2 YYNGEE. With V trimmed by 3 bases and J by 4 bases, 12 bases remained unmatched. CDR3 region: CASSGGPWTSGGAADTQYF. The CDR3 DNA reads TGTGCCAGCAGCGGCGGCCCTTGGACTAGCGGGGGGGCAGCAGATACGCAGTATTTT.

The rearrangement joins TRBV10-2 to TRBJ1-1, with 9 bases identical to TRBD1. CDR1 and CDR2 (germline): WSHSY, SAAADI. This CDR3 spans 12 amino acids. With V trimmed by 8 bases and J by 9 bases, 7 bases remained unmatched. The CDR3 DNA is TGCGCCAGCTCTAGACAGGGGGAAAAAGCTTTCTTT. The encoded protein is CASSRQGEKAFF.

This sequence joins TRBV10-1 and TRBJ2-3; no clear D. Trimming took 3 bases from V and 0 from J, leaving 10 bases between them. The CDR3 extends over 15 amino acids. Germline V gives CDR1 WNHNN, CDR2 SYGVQD (reference sequence). CDR3 bases: TGCGCCAGCAGTGAAGTCCAGGCTAGCACAGATACGCAGTATTTT. This encodes CASSEVQASTDTQYF.

The rearrangement joins TRBV28 to TRBJ1-6; 10 bases fit TRBD1. The CDR3 extends over 15 amino acids. V gave up 7 bases and J gave up 2 bases; unmatched junction bases: 2. In germline, CDR1 is MDHEN, CDR2 SYDVKM. The DNA of the CDR3 is TGTGCCAGCAAGACAGGGGGCCCCTATAATTCACCCCTCCACTTT. It translates to CASKTGGPYNSPLHF.

The J gene is TRBJ2-1, the V gene TRBV6-5, with 8 nucleotides matching TRBD1. The germline CDR1 and CDR2 sequences are MNHEY and SVGAGI. The V segment lost 6 bases and the J segment 6 bases; nucleotides outside the gene matches: 10. This CDR3 spans 15 amino acids. The CDR3 coding sequence is TGTGCCAGCAGAAACGGACAGGGAAGATTCAATGAGCAGTTCTTC. Encoded protein: CASRNGQGRFNEQFF.

This clone is a singleton in its sample. The V gene is TRBV6-1, the J gene TRBJ2-7; D gene ambiguous. Trimming removed 4 bases from V and 1 base from J, with 8 bases in between. This CDR3 spans 13 amino acids. Germline V gene lookup returns CDR1 MNHNS and CDR2 SASEGT. CDR3 amino acids: CASSALGSYEQYF. For the CDR3, the DNA is TGTGCCAGCAGTGCCCTAGGTTCCTACGAGCAGTACTTC.

This clone has more than one count but fewer than ten. This chain uses TRBV5-4 with TRBJ2-7; 7 nucleotides match TRBD1. This CDR3 comprises 13 residues. V was clipped by 4 bases and J by 3 bases; unmatched bases: 4. From germline, CDR1 is SGHNT and CDR2 YYREEE (reference sequence). CDR3 coding DNA: TGTGCCAGCAGCCCCAGGGGGATCTACGAGCAGTACTTC. Protein product: CASSPRGIYEQYF.

The rearrangement uses TRBV30 and TRBJ2-3; 7 bases are shared with TRBD2. The CDR3 covers 13 residues. Germline lookup yields CDR1 GTSNPN and CDR2 SVGIG (reference sequence). V lost 4 bases to trimming and J lost 3 bases; unmatched junction nucleotides: 4. CDR3 nucleotide sequence: TGTGCCTGGACGGGGGGAGTGACAGATACGCAGTATTTT. It codes for CAWTGGVTDTQYF.

The chain employs TRBV28 and TRBJ1-6, with a possible D match to TRBD1 (6 bases). The CDR3 runs 15 residues. Germline V lookup: CDR1 MDHEN, CDR2 SYDVKM. V was cut by 6 bases and J by 9 bases, with 18 bases left in between. CDR3 sequence reads: CASSPPRGGGSPLHF. In DNA form, the CDR3 reads TGTGCCAGCAGCCCCCCCAGGGGCGGAGGTTCACCCCTCCACTTT.

DNA for the CDR3: TGTGCCAGCAGCCCTTGGTTCAACACCGGGGAGCTGTTTTTT. Translating gives CASSPWFNTGELFF. The rearrangement links TRBV9 to TRBJ2-2; no definite D call. This CDR3 has 14 residues. Per the germline V gene, CDR1 is SGDLS and CDR2 is YYNGEE. Trimming pared 4 bases from V and 2 bases from J, leaving 9 bases between.

The chain has TRBV6-5 and TRBJ2-7; 7 bases map to TRBD1. CDR3 length equals 15 residues. Germline values: CDR1 MNHEY, CDR2 SVGAGI. With 0 bases clipped from V and 0 bases from J, the junction kept 2 bases outside the gene matches. In DNA, the CDR3 is TGTGCCAGCAGTTACTCGAACAGGGGCTCCTACGAGCAGTACTTC. Translating it yields CASSYSNRGSYEQYF.

This clone was detected only a few times. The rearrangement uses TRBV5-4 and TRBJ2-3, with TRBD2 matching over 7 bases. Germline CDR1 is SGHNT and CDR2 is YYREEE (reference sequence). J lost 2 bases, V lost 5 bases, and 8 bases had no gene match. The CDR3 runs to 15 residues. The CDR3 spells CASSYSGPLTDTQYF. The CDR3 coding sequence is TGTGCCAGCAGTTATAGCGGGCCACTCACAGATACGCAGTATTTT.

This clone turned up a few times. The J gene is TRBJ2-7, the V gene TRBV4-1; D ambiguous. Trimming removed 1 base from V and 5 bases from J, with 21 bases in between. In germline, CDR1 is MGHRA, CDR2 YSYEKL. CDR3 length: 17 amino acids. CDR3 sequence reads: CASSQAPFRPAWDEQYF. CDR3 coding DNA: TGCGCCAGCAGCCAAGCTCCTTTTAGGCCGGCTTGGGACGAGCAGTACTTC.

This chain uses TRBV27 with TRBJ2-6, with 10 bases fitting TRBD1. V was clipped by 2 bases and J by 4 bases; unmatched bases: 8. Germline CDR1 reads MNHEY; CDR2 reads SMNVEV (reference sequence). This CDR3 is 18 amino acids long. The CDR3 DNA reads TGTGCCAGCAGTTTACCCTGGGACAGGGGCTCCGGGGCCAACGTCCTGACTTTC. The encoded protein is CASSLPWDRGSGANVLTF.

V and J are TRBV18 and TRBJ2-1; D call uncertain. Germline V gives CDR1 KGHSH, CDR2 LQKENI. V dropped 2 bases and J dropped 2 bases, with 7 bases sitting between them. The CDR3 runs to 14 residues. In DNA, the CDR3 is TGTGCCAGCTCACCAACGGTTACCTACAATGAGCAGTTCTTC. As protein: CASSPTVTYNEQFF.

This clone was detected once. J is TRBJ2-2 and V is TRBV18; 13 bases are a match to TRBD2. The J segment lost 7 bases and the V segment lost 3 bases, leaving 8 bases of the junction unmatched. Germline V gene sequence: CDR1 KGHSH, CDR2 LQKENI. The CDR3 extends over 17 amino acids. CDR3 nucleotides: TGTGCCAGCTCACCCATACTAGCGGGAGGGCCCGGCGGGGAGCTGTTTTTT. It encodes CASSPILAGGPGGELFF.

A remark on this clone: This sequence is one base from a far larger clone and is likely a read error. V is TRBV7-6 and J is TRBJ1-2, with a possible D match to TRBD1 (6 bases). Germline V gene sequence: CDR1 SGHVS, CDR2 FNYEAQ. The CDR3 loop spans 16 amino acids. CDR3 nucleotides: TGTGCCAGCAGCTCCGAGTCGGGACAAGCTAACTATGGCTACGCCTTC. Translating it yields CASSSESGQANYGYAF.

The chain employs TRBV2 and TRBJ2-5; D may be TRBD1 or TRBD2 (5 bases each). Germline CDR1 reads SNHLY; CDR2 reads FYNNEI. The CDR3 runs 15 residues. V was pared by 7 bases and J by 0 bases, with 15 bases between. The CDR3: CASIKGSKYQETQYF. The CDR3 coding sequence is TGTGCCAGCATTAAGGGGAGCAAATACCAAGAGACCCAGTACTTC. Combining the CDR3 with reference TRBV2 and TRBJ2-5 gives the whole variable domain EPEVTQTPSHQVTQMGQEVILRCVPISNHLYFYWYRQILGQKVEFLVSFYNNEISEKSEIFDDQFSVERPDGSNFTLKIRSTKLEDSAMYFCASIKGSKYQETQYFGPGTRLLVL.

Points on this clone: The identical CDR3 is also encoded by other nucleotide sequences in the sample. The V and J genes are TRBV18 and TRBJ2-5; no clear D. Germline V gives CDR1 KGHSH, CDR2 LQKENI. Trimming shortened V by 3 bases and J by 4 bases, and 3 bases separated the two germline ends. This CDR3 is 11 amino acids long. The CDR3 DNA is TGTGCCAGCTCACCCGGAGAGACCCAGTACTTC. It specifies CASSPGETQYF.

CDR3 DNA sequence: TGTGCCATCAGTGGACAGGAGGGACAGCCCCAGCATTTT. Residues: CAISGQEGQPQHF. The rearrangement uses TRBV10-3 and TRBJ1-5, with a weak D call TRBD1 (6 bases). The ends were cut back, 4 bases at V and 7 bases at J, with 11 bases in the middle. From germline, CDR1 is ENHRY and CDR2 SYGVKD. The length of the CDR3 is 13 residues.